The 16 T cell receptor beta chains given below trace back to one sample, sequenced in a study of blood T cell repertoires in COVID-19 (dated by TCRdb to about 2020). Library construction relied on the immunoSEQ multiplex PCR assay. TCRdb took this table from immuneACCESS and kept in-frame rearrangements with V and J called. Such tables lack part of the clones; where checked against another copy, unresolved V genes explain under half of the gap, and the rest is unexplained. The sample profile shows approximately 200,000 clones; 75% to 90% of them were found once. The ten largest clonotypes hold approximately 2.4% of the sample. Sequenced sample: PBMCs or T cells enriched from blood (not recorded which). The receptors were sampled from a woman under 40 who had recovered from COVID-19.

V and J are TRBV7-9 and TRBJ1-4; 10 nucleotides align to TRBD1. This CDR3 contains 16 residues. Trimming cost V 4 bases and J 8 bases; bases outside gene matches: 10. CDR1 is SEHNR and CDR2 is FQNEAQ in the germline V gene (reference sequence). CDR3 in amino acids: CASSYPGTGDWEKLFF. The CDR3 nucleotides are TGTGCCAGCAGCTACCCGGGGACAGGGGATTGGGAAAAACTGTTTTTT.

The V call is TRBV5-6, the J call TRBJ2-2; D uncertain. The CDR3 totals 14 residues. Germline CDR1 is SGHDT and CDR2 is YYEEEE. Trimming cost V 0 bases and J 6 bases, with 9 bases left between them. The CDR3, as DNA: TGTGCCAGCAGCTTGGGGCCCCTCGCCGGGGAGCTGTTTTTT. Residues: CASSLGPLAGELFF.

The chain employs TRBV7-9 and TRBJ2-2, with 9 bases aligning to TRBD1. Losses at the gene ends were 5 bases for V and 0 bases for J; bases not matched to a gene: 10. CDR3 size: 18 residues. CDR1 and CDR2 (germline): SEHNR, FQNEAQ (reference sequence). CDR3: CASSTRDRELTNTGELFF. The CDR3 DNA reads TGTGCCAGCAGCACAAGGGACAGGGAATTGACGAACACCGGGGAGCTGTTTTTT.

This clone was observed a single time. The rearrangement joins TRBV5-1 to TRBJ1-2, with D perhaps matching TRBD1 (5 bases). CDR1 and CDR2 (germline): SGHRS, YFSETQ. The CDR3 runs 13 residues. V lost 1 base to trimming and J lost 8 bases, with 12 bases between them. In DNA, the CDR3 is TGCGCCAGCAGCTTGTCTTGGAGGGACGGCTACACCTTC. This encodes CASSLSWRDGYTF. The full variable domain, rest sourced from reference TRBV5-1 and TRBJ1-2, is KAGVTQTPRYLIKTRGQQVTLSCSPISGHRSVSWYQQTPGQGLQFLFEYFSETQRNKGNFPGRFSGRQFSNSRSEMNVSTLELGDSALYLCASSLSWRDGYTFGSGTRLTVV.

The rearrangement links TRBV3-1 (or the pseudogene TRBV3-2) to TRBJ1-6; no definite D call. Germline V lookup: CDR1 LGHDT, CDR2 YNNKEL (reference sequence). V was clipped by 0 bases and J by 14 bases, with 8 bases between them. The CDR3 has 12 residues. The CDR3 sequence: CASSQDRVSLHF. The CDR3 DNA follows: TGTGCCAGCAGCCAAGATCGAGTTTCCCTCCACTTT.

This chain connects TRBV2 to TRBJ2-2; a weak D match, TRBD1 (5 bases). Germline CDR1 reads SNHLY; CDR2 reads FYNNEI. This CDR3 has 15 residues. V was clipped by 6 bases and J by 6 bases, with 17 bases between them. The CDR3 DNA follows: TGTGCCAGCAGGGACACAGCTGTCATCCCCGGGGAGCTGTTTTTT. This encodes CASRDTAVIPGELFF.

V is TRBV30 and J is TRBJ1-1; 8 bases fit TRBD1. The CDR3 extends over 15 amino acids. V lost 5 bases and J lost 1; bases outside the gene matches: 9. In germline, CDR1 is GTSNPN, CDR2 SVGIG (reference sequence). The CDR3 sequence: CAWDRGRAGNTEAFF. The DNA for the CDR3 is TGTGCCTGGGACAGGGGAAGGGCCGGGAACACTGAAGCTTTCTTT.

V gene TRBV7-6 combines with J gene TRBJ2-3, with 8 bases aligning to TRBD2. The CDR3 length is 20 residues. Germline trimming cut 2 bases from V and 3 bases from J; bases unmatched to any gene: 19. CDR1 SGHVS and CDR2 FNYEAQ come from the germline V gene. Here the CDR3 reads CASSLLSEGPSGSFTDTQYF. The CDR3 bases are TGTGCCAGCAGCTTATTGTCGGAAGGGCCGAGCGGGAGTTTTACAGATACGCAGTATTTT.

The genes are TRBV16 and TRBJ1-2; D is unresolved. Trimming left V 2 bases short and J 6 bases short, with 7 bases between. The length of the CDR3 is 12 residues. Germline V CDR1 and CDR2: KGHSY, FQNENV. CDR3 region: CASSQGGDGYTF. The CDR3, as DNA: TGTGCCAGCAGCCAAGGCGGGGATGGCTACACCTTC.

The rearrangement joins TRBV19 to TRBJ1-2; weak D call: TRBD1 (6 bases). The V end was cut by 6 bases, the J end by 4 bases, with 12 bases between. CDR3 length equals 13 residues. Germline values: CDR1 LNHDA, CDR2 SQIVND (reference sequence). The CDR3 DNA sequence: TGTGCCAGTAGCAGATCAGGGGTCTATGGCTACACCTTC. Protein: CASSRSGVYGYTF. The full variable domain, in which reference TRBV19 and TRBJ1-2 provide the parts outside the CDR3, is DGGITQSPKYLFRKEGQNVTLSCEQNLNHDAMYWYRQDPGQGLRLIYYSQIVNDFQKGDIAEGYSVSREKKESFPLTVTSAQKNPTAFYLCASSRSGVYGYTFGSGTRLTVV.

This chain connects TRBV6-5 to TRBJ2-2, with TRBD2 as a possible D gene (5 bases). The V gene lost 5 bases and the J gene lost 5 bases, with 15 bases spanning the gap. The CDR3 extends over 15 amino acids. The germline CDR1 and CDR2 sequences are MNHEY and SVGAGI. DNA for the CDR3: TGTGCCAGCAGTCTCCGAGGGCCCGGGACCGGGGAGCTGTTTTTT. Protein product: CASSLRGPGTGELFF.

In its sample, this clone was seen once. The genes are TRBV27 and TRBJ2-5, with 10 positions matching TRBD1. This CDR3 has 15 residues. The V gene end was trimmed by 5 bases and the J gene end by 3 bases; junction bases not matched to a gene: 6. The germline CDR1 and CDR2 sequences are MNHEY and SMNVEV (reference sequence). As DNA, the CDR3 is TGTGCCAGCAGTCCTCCGGGACAGGGGAAAGAGACCCAGTACTTC. Residues: CASSPPGQGKETQYF.

This clone was counted once. The gene calls are TRBV13 and TRBJ2-7, with a weak D call TRBD1 (6 bases). Between the trimmed V and J ends, which lost 5 bases and 9 bases, there was a span of 14 bases. Germline-derived CDR1 and CDR2 are PRHDT and FYEKMQ (reference sequence). The CDR3 has 12 residues. This chain's CDR3 is CASSPGDSGQYF. The CDR3 DNA sequence: TGTGCCAGCAGCCCAGGGGATTCAGGGCAGTACTTC.

Only a few counts were recorded for this clone. The chain combines TRBV4-2 with TRBJ2-7; D gene ambiguous. CDR1 is LGHNA, CDR2 YNFKEQ, per germline. Trimming stripped 5 bases from V and 5 bases from J, with 13 bases between. The CDR3 spans 13 residues. CDR3 protein: CASSVLGLDEQYF. The CDR3 DNA sequence: TGTGCCAGCAGCGTCCTGGGCTTGGACGAGCAGTACTTC.

The rearrangement links TRBV7-2 to TRBJ1-2, with D possibly being TRBD1 (6 bases). Germline values: CDR1 SGHTA, CDR2 FQGNSA. Trimming removed 1 base from V and 2 bases from J, with 11 bases in between. The CDR3 contains 15 residues. This CDR3 reads CASSLEGQGNYGYTF. CDR3 bases: TGTGCCAGCAGCTTAGAGGGCCAGGGGAACTATGGCTACACCTTC.

V is TRBV6-6 and J is TRBJ2-1; 7 bases agree with TRBD1. This CDR3 has 14 residues. The trim removed 7 bases at V and 0 bases at J, leaving 3 bases unmatched. Germline V lookup: CDR1 MNHNY, CDR2 SVGAGI (reference sequence). CDR3 sequence reads: CASTTGSSYNEQFF. In DNA, the CDR3 is TGTGCCAGCACGACAGGGAGCTCCTACAATGAGCAGTTCTTC.